This T cell receptor (beta chain) was profiled in a study of blood T cell repertoires in COVID-19. This clone was seen more than once but under ten times. In the authors' workflow: Nucleated cell counts were estimated from reference gene primer amplification. Using immunoSEQ multiplex PCR, the repertoire was profiled, and TCRdb retains in-frame clones only, with some absent. Clone size and V and J calls were adopted from that table, with D and trimming inferred from the DNA. This repertoire shows under 85,000 clones, about 85% found once; its top ten account for approximately 5.5%. The CDR3 is made up of 15 amino acids. Germline CDR1 and CDR2: MNHNY and SVGAGI (reference sequence). Deletions cut 2 bases from V and 7 bases from J, with 12 bases between.

What was sequenced was peripheral blood. The J gene is TRBJ1-6, the V gene TRBV6-6; D is uncertain. This TCR came from a man aged 80 or over with acute or convalescent COVID-19. The CDR3 DNA reads TGTGCCAGCAGTTACCAGACACCAACAAATTCACCCCTCCACTTT. It is translated as CASSYQTPTNSPLHF.